These 22 T cell receptor beta chains originate from one sample sequenced in a study of T cell changes during pregnancy in multiple sclerosis. Generated by immunoSEQ multiplex PCR, the TCRdb table keeps only in-frame clones and is missing some. The sample has tens of thousands of clones, roughly 94% seen once. Here the sequenced sample was peripheral blood, taken after pregnancy. These receptors originate from a female donor in good health, enrolled as a control in a pregnancy study.

The rearrangement uses TRBV7-9 and TRBJ1-3; D not certain. This CDR3 region has 16 residues. V gave up 1 base and J gave up 4 bases, with 14 bases separating them. From germline, CDR1 is SEHNR and CDR2 FQNEAQ (reference sequence). CDR3 sequence (DNA): TGTGCCAGCAGCTTAGAAGCTCAAAAATACGGAAACACCATATATTTT. Its translation is CASSLEAQKYGNTIYF.

This chain uses TRBV7-9 with TRBJ2-5; 13 bases agree with TRBD2. CDR1 and CDR2 (germline): SEHNR, FQNEAQ (reference sequence). V trimming: 1 base; J trimming: 1 base; junction bases outside the gene matches: 0. The CDR3 runs to 16 residues. CDR3 coding DNA: TGTGCCAGCAGCTTAGGACTAGCGGGAGGCCAAGAGACCCAGTACTTC. It encodes CASSLGLAGGQETQYF.

The V gene is TRBV10-3, the J gene TRBJ2-7; perhaps TRBD2 as D (6 bases). This CDR3 spans 13 amino acids. The germline V gene has CDR1 ENHRY and CDR2 SYGVKD. V was pared by 2 bases and J by 4 bases, with 9 bases between. The CDR3 spells CAISEGGSYEQYF. The CDR3 bases are TGTGCCATCAGTGAGGGGGGGTCTTACGAGCAGTACTTC.

The gene calls are TRBV5-1 and TRBJ2-2, with 7 positions matching TRBD2. From germline, CDR1 is SGHRS and CDR2 YFSETQ. V shed 5 bases, J shed 6 bases, and the junction held 22 bases outside the gene matches. The CDR3 is 19 amino acids. The DNA for the CDR3 is TGCGCCAGCAGGCCGAACCGGGACTACCACCTTAGATACGCCGGGGAGCTGTTTTTT. It specifies CASRPNRDYHLRYAGELFF.

V usage is TRBV7-2 and J usage is TRBJ2-3; maybe TRBD2 (5 bases). The CDR3 length is 16 residues. Germline V CDR1 and CDR2: SGHTA, FQGNSA. Deletions cut 5 bases from V and 4 bases from J, with 19 bases between. CDR3 amino acids: CASSAAVPGGADTQYF. The CDR3 nucleotides read TGTGCCAGCAGCGCGGCCGTCCCCGGAGGAGCAGATACGCAGTATTTT.

The J gene is TRBJ1-3, the V gene TRBV2; 8 positions agree with TRBD1. The CDR3 is 15 residues long. J was trimmed by 2 bases and V by 5 bases; bases with no gene match: 5. The germline V gene encodes CDR1 SNHLY and CDR2 FYNNEI. CDR3 region: CASSPDRGAGNTIYF. DNA of the CDR3: TGTGCCAGCAGTCCTGACAGGGGAGCTGGAAACACCATATATTTT.

V usage is TRBV28 and J usage is TRBJ2-1, with D possibly matching TRBD1 (6 bases). Trimming stripped 1 base from V and 4 bases from J, with 14 bases between. Germline CDR1 reads MDHEN; CDR2 reads SYDVKM. There are 16 residues in the CDR3. The CDR3 DNA follows: TGTGCCAGCAGTTTATTGCCAGGGGCCGGGTACAATGAGCAGTTCTTC. It codes for CASSLLPGAGYNEQFF.

The rearrangement uses TRBV5-5 and TRBJ2-4; TRBD1 is a possible D gene (8 bases). CDR1 and CDR2 (germline): SGHKS, YYEKEE (reference sequence). The CDR3 spans 13 residues. Trimming cost V 3 bases and J 12 bases, with 16 bases left between them. As DNA, the CDR3 is TGTGCCAGCAGCTCGGACAGGGAGGGCAGTCAGTACTTC. This translates into CASSSDREGSQYF.

The genes are TRBV6-1 and TRBJ2-7; D unresolved. This CDR3 contains 13 residues. Germline CDR1 reads MNHNS; CDR2 reads SASEGT. The V end was cut by 6 bases, the J end by 1 base, with 10 bases between. Here the CDR3 reads CASSYSSSYEQYF. In nucleotides, the CDR3 is TGTGCCAGCAGCTACAGTTCTTCCTACGAGCAGTACTTC.

CDR3 in amino acids: CASSLPLAYSYEQYF. The CDR3 DNA sequence: TGTGCCAGCAGCTTACCTCTAGCGTATTCCTACGAGCAGTACTTC. The V call is TRBV12-1, the J call TRBJ2-7; TRBD2 was called by the table and not checked on the DNA. TRBV12-1 is described as a pseudogene. The CDR3 covers 15 residues.

The rearrangement uses TRBV6-1 and TRBJ2-5, with 9 bases identical to TRBD2. Germline-derived CDR1 and CDR2 are MNHNS and SASEGT. J lost 5 bases, V lost 2 bases, and 9 bases had no gene match. The CDR3 runs 16 residues. CDR3 loop: CASSEQGLASRETQYF. DNA of the CDR3: TGTGCCAGCAGTGAACAGGGACTAGCCTCCCGGGAGACCCAGTACTTC.

This chain links TRBV7-2 with TRBJ2-6; tentative D call: TRBD1 (5 bases). This CDR3 contains 18 residues. Germline V gene sequence: CDR1 SGHTA, CDR2 FQGNSA. The germline V and J ends were trimmed by 3 bases and 0 bases, with 15 bases remaining between them. This CDR3 reads CASSFQGTSSSGANVLTF. The CDR3, as DNA: TGTGCCAGCAGCTTTCAGGGAACCTCCTCCTCTGGGGCCAACGTCCTGACTTTC.

This chain links TRBV10-3 with TRBJ1-2, with 7 positions matching TRBD1. V was pared by 7 bases and J by 1 base, with 6 bases of the junction left unmatched. The germline V gene encodes CDR1 ENHRY and CDR2 SYGVKD. The CDR3 extends over 14 amino acids. The CDR3 DNA reads as TGTGCCATCAAGCCGGGACAGAATAACTATGGCTACACCTTC. It encodes CAIKPGQNNYGYTF.

The rearrangement links TRBV14 to TRBJ2-5; 13 bases line up with TRBD2. Germline assignment: CDR1 SGHDN and CDR2 FVKESK. The CDR3 spans 18 residues. J gave up 6 bases and V 6 bases, and 16 bases lay outside the gene matches. DNA for the CDR3: TGTGCCAGCAGGCGAACCGGGACTAGCGGGAAAGGGAAGAAGACCCAGTACTTC. Translated: CASRRTGTSGKGKKTQYF.

The chain is built from TRBV27 and TRBJ2-6; 7 bases are a match to TRBD1. The trim removed 6 bases at V and 1 base at J, leaving 6 bases unmatched. Germline CDR1 MNHEY, CDR2 SMNVEV (reference sequence). The CDR3 has 16 residues. CDR3 region: CASRSGTVSGANVLTF. In DNA form, the CDR3 reads TGTGCCAGCAGGTCCGGGACAGTTTCTGGGGCCAACGTCCTGACTTTC.

The chain combines TRBV4-1 with TRBJ1-3; D is unclear. There are 14 residues in the CDR3. The V end was cut by 0 bases, the J end by 6 bases, with 9 bases between. Germline-derived CDR1 and CDR2 are MGHRA and YSYEKL. The CDR3 here is CASSQDQSLNTIYF. The CDR3 DNA is TGCGCCAGCAGCCAAGACCAGTCCTTAAACACCATATATTTT.

The chain combines TRBV30 with TRBJ2-1, with a possible D match to TRBD2 (5 bases). CDR3 length equals 12 residues. V was cut by 4 bases and J by 6 bases, with 10 bases left in between. Per the germline V gene, CDR1 is GTSNPN and CDR2 is SVGIG (reference sequence). CDR3 in DNA: TGTGCCTGGACGTTAGCGAGCAATGAGCAGTTCTTC. Residues: CAWTLASNEQFF.

This chain connects TRBV28 to TRBJ2-7, with TRBD1 as a possible D gene (6 bases). This CDR3 is 14 amino acids long. The V end was cut by 4 bases, the J end by 3 bases, with 13 bases between. Per germline, CDR1 MDHEN and CDR2 SYDVKM. CDR3 amino acids: CASSSTGHIYEQYF. CDR3 sequence (DNA): TGTGCCAGCAGTTCCACGGGACACATCTACGAGCAGTACTTC.

Only one count was recorded for this clone. This chain uses TRBV28 with TRBJ2-5; the match to TRBD1 covers 9 bases. The CDR3 runs 15 residues. Trimming removed 7 bases from V and 3 bases from J; junction bases left unmatched: 9. CDR1 is MDHEN, CDR2 SYDVKM, per germline. The CDR3 spells CASTPAGQGEETQYF. In DNA, the CDR3 is TGTGCCAGCACTCCGGCGGGACAGGGAGAAGAGACCCAGTACTTC.

This sequence joins TRBV29-1 and TRBJ2-7; 7 nucleotides align to TRBD1. The CDR3 is 11 residues long. V was clipped by 4 bases and J by 6 bases; unmatched bases: 3. Per germline, CDR1 SQVTM and CDR2 ANQGSEA. The CDR3 reads CSVAWDSEQYF. In DNA form, the CDR3 reads TGCAGCGTTGCTTGGGACAGCGAGCAGTACTTC.

The CDR3, as DNA: TGTGCCAGCAGCAGCAGGGGCGGGGAGCTGTTTTTT. Its translation is CASSSRGGELFF. The V and J genes are TRBV21-1 and TRBJ2-2; TRBD1 is taken as the D call from the table, unchecked against the DNA. TRBV21-1 is listed as a pseudogene. CDR3 length: 12 amino acids.

The genes are TRBV20-1 and TRBJ2-5, with D possibly matching TRBD2 (5 bases). V was shortened by 5 bases and J by 6 bases, with 10 bases between the two germline ends. This CDR3 region has 11 residues. The germline gives CDR1 DFQATT, CDR2 SNEGSKA (reference sequence). The CDR3 region is CSAEGWKTQYF. The CDR3 coding sequence is TGCAGTGCTGAGGGTTGGAAGACCCAGTACTTC.